Below are 5 T cell receptor beta chains sequenced from a single sample in a study of blood T cell repertoires in COVID-19. The assay was immunoSEQ multiplex PCR, and TCRdb's table has in-frame clones only and misses some. The profile covers some 350,000 clones, with 75% to 90% appearing a single time and 0.9% to 1.1% taken by the ten largest. The sample comprised PBMCs or T cells enriched from blood (not recorded which). These TCRs come from a man aged 18 to 29 who had recovered from COVID-19.

The chain combines TRBV2 with TRBJ1-3, with D hard to call. The CDR3 is 14 residues long. V gave up 7 bases and J gave up 0 bases, with 10 bases separating them. CDR1 is SNHLY and CDR2 is FYNNEI in the germline V gene. The CDR3 nucleotides read TGTGCCAGCACCCGTCTACGCTCTGGAAACACCATATATTTT. It translates to CASTRLRSGNTIYF.

The chain has TRBV10-3 and TRBJ1-2, with 9 bases matching TRBD1. Germline assignment: CDR1 ENHRY and CDR2 SYGVKD. The CDR3 contains 14 residues. The V gene end was trimmed by 7 bases and the J gene end by 3 bases; junction bases not matched to a gene: 6. The CDR3 region is CAIKADRGHYGYTF. In DNA, the CDR3 is TGTGCCATCAAAGCGGACAGGGGACACTATGGCTACACCTTC.

The chain is built from TRBV12-5 and TRBJ1-5, with 9 bases that match TRBD1. The length of the CDR3 is 15 residues. Germline V gene data show CDR1 as LGHNT and CDR2 as FRNRAP. V shed 5 bases, J shed 5 bases, and the junction held 7 bases outside the gene matches. The CDR3 sequence is CASGPGQGNYQPQHF. CDR3 nucleotide sequence: TGTGCTAGTGGTCCTGGACAGGGGAATTATCAGCCCCAGCATTTT.

The V call is TRBV7-9, the J call TRBJ2-2; D ambiguous. The CDR3 consists of 17 residues. Per germline, CDR1 SEHNR and CDR2 FQNEAQ (reference sequence). The ends were cut back, 1 base at V and 0 bases at J, with 12 bases in the middle. The CDR3 nucleotides read TGTGCCAGCAGCTTAGAAATGGTGGCCCCGAACACCGGGGAGCTGTTTTTT. Translation gives CASSLEMVAPNTGELFF.

The chain recombines TRBV5-6 with TRBJ2-3; a possible D gene is TRBD2 (6 bases). With 0 bases removed from V and 4 bases from J, the gap between germline ends came to 18 bases. The CDR3 contains 17 residues. The germline CDR1 and CDR2 sequences are SGHDT and YYEEEE. This CDR3 is CASSLEVGSAFSDTQYF. The CDR3 nucleotides are TGTGCCAGCAGCTTGGAGGTCGGGAGCGCCTTTTCAGATACGCAGTATTTT. Full variable domain (outside the CDR3, taken from reference TRBV5-6 and TRBJ2-3): DAGVTQSPTHLIKTRGQQVTLRCSPKSGHDTVSWYQQALGQGPQFIFQYYEEEERQRGNFPDRFSGHQFPNYSSELNVNALLLGDSALYLCASSLEVGSAFSDTQYFGPGTRLTVL.